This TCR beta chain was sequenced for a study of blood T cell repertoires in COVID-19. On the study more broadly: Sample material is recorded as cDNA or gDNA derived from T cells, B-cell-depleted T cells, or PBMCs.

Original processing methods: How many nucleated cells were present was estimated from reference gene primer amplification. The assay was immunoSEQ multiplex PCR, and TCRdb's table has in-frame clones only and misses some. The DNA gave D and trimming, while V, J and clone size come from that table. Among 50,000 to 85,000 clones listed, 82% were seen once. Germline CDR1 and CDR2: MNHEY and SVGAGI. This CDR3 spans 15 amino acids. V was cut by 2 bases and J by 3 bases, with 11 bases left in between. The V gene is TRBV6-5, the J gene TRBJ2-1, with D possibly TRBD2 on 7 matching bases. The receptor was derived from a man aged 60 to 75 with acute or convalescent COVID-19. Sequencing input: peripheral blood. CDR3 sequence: CASSYRGAYYNEQFF. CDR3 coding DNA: TGTGCCAGCAGTTACCGGGGGGCTTACTACAATGAGCAGTTCTTC.